Sequencing of this T cell receptor (beta chain) was carried out in a study of tumor-infiltrating lymphocytes in primary liver carcinoma. The germline CDR1 and CDR2 sequences are SGHNT and YENEEA. The CDR3 is made up of 13 amino acids. With 4 bases clipped from V and 5 bases from J, the junction kept 2 bases outside the gene matches. DNA and RNA were both co-extracted from about 19-30 mg of bulk tissue that had not been sorted. Synthesis of TCR beta cDNA was carried out from approximately 0.55 ug total RNA with a constant-region primer. Each TCR beta library was derived from three nested multiplex PCR rounds that employed slightly modified ARM-PCR. It was with TRBV1-TRBV30 forward primers and a C-beta reverse primer that the first two PCR rounds were run, at approximately 9 cycles each. TCRdb reprocessed the multiplex PCR reads with MiXCR, giving one entry per CDR3 protein. The sample lists about 23,000 distinct CDR3 sequences; approximately 77% were seen once.

The chain uses TRBV11-3 and TRBJ2-1; 7 nucleotides agree with TRBD1. Sequencing input: liver tumor tissue from sampling region 5. Subset given: tumor region T5, tumor centre. The TCR sequence derives from a woman aged 25 to 39 with primary liver carcinoma and hepatitis B virus infection. The CDR3 protein is CASSSDRDNEQFF. CDR3 coding DNA: TGTGCCAGCAGCTCAGACAGGGACAATGAGCAGTTCTTC.